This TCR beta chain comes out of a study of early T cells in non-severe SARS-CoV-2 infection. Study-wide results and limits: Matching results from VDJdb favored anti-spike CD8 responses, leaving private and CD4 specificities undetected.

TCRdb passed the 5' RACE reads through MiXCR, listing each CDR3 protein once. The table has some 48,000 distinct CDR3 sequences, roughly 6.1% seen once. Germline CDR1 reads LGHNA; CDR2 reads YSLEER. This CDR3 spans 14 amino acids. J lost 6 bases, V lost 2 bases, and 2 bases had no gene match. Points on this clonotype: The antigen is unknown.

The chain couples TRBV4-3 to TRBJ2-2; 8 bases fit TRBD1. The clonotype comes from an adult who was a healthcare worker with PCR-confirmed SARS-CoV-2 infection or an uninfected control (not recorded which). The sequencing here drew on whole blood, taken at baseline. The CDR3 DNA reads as TGCGCCAGCAGCCAACAACAGGGGGCCGGGGAGCTGTTTTTT. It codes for CASSQQQGAGELFF.